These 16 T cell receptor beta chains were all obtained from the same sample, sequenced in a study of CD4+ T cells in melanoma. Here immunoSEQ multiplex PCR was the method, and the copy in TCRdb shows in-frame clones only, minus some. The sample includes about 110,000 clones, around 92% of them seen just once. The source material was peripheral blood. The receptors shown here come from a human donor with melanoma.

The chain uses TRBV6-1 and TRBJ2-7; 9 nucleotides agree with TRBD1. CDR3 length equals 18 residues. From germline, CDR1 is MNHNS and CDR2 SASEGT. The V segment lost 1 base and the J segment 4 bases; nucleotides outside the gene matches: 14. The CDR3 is CASSEGTLYRDRVYEQYF. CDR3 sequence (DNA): TGTGCCAGCAGTGAAGGAACCCTATACCGGGACAGGGTTTACGAGCAGTACTTC.

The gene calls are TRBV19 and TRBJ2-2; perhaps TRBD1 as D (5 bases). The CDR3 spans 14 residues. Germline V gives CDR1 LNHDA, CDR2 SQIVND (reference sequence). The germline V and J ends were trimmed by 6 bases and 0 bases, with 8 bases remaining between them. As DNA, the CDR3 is TGTGCCAGTAGACAAGGGGCGAACACCGGGGAGCTGTTTTTT. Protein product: CASRQGANTGELFF.

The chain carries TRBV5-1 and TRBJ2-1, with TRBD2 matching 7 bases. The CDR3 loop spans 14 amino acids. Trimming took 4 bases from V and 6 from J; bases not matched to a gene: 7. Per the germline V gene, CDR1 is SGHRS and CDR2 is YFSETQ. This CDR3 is CASSTGTNLNEQFF. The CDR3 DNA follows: TGCGCCAGCAGCACCGGGACTAATCTCAATGAGCAGTTCTTC.

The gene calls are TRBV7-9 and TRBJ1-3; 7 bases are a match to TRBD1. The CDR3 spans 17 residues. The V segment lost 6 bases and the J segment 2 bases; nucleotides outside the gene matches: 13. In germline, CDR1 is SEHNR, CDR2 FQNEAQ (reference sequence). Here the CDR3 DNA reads TGTGCCAGCAGTACGCTTCGAGACAGGGACCCTGGAAACACCATATATTTT. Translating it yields CASSTLRDRDPGNTIYF.

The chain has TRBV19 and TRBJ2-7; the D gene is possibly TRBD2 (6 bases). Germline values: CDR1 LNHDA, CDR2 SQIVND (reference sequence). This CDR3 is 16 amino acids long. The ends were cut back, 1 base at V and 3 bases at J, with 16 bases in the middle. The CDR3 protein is CASSIGRDGRDYEQYF. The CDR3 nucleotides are TGTGCCAGTAGTATAGGGCGGGACGGACGGGACTACGAGCAGTACTTC.

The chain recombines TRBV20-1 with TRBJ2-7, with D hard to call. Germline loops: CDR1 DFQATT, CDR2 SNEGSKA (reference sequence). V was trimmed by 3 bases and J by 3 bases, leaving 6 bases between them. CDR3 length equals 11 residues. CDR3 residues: CSARPGYEQYF. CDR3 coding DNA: TGCAGTGCTAGGCCGGGCTACGAGCAGTACTTC.

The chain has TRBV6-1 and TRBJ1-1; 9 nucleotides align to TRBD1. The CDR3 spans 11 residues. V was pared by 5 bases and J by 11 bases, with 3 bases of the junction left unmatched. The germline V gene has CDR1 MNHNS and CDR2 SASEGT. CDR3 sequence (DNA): TGTGCCAGCAGTTGGGGACAGGGTGCTTTCTTT. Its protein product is CASSWGQGAFF.

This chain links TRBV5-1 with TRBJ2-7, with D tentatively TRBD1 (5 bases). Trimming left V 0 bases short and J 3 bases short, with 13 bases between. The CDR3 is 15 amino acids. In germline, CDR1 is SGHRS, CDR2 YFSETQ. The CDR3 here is CASSLARGANYEQYF. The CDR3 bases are TGCGCCAGCAGCTTGGCACGTGGGGCCAACTACGAGCAGTACTTC.

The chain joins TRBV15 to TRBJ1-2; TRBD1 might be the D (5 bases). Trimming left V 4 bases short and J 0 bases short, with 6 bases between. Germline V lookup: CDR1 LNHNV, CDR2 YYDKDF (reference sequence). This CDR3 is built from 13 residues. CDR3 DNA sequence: TGTGCCACCAGCACGACAGCTAACTATGGCTACACCTTC. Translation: CATSTTANYGYTF.

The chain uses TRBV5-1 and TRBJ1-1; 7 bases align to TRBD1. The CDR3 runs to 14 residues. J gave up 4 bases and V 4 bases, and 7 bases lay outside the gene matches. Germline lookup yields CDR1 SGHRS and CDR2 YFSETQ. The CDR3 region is CASSGTTGSTEAFF. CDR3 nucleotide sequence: TGCGCCAGCAGCGGGACGACAGGGAGCACTGAAGCTTTCTTT.

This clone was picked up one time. CDR3 residues: CASSIGTGFYEQYF. CDR3 nucleotide sequence: TGTGCCAGTAGTATTGGGACAGGGTTCTACGAGCAGTACTTC. The chain combines TRBV19 with TRBJ2-7, with 9 bases lining up with TRBD1. V gave up 3 bases and J gave up 3 bases; unmatched junction bases: 3. Per the germline V gene, CDR1 is LNHDA and CDR2 is SQIVND (reference sequence). This CDR3 comprises 14 residues.

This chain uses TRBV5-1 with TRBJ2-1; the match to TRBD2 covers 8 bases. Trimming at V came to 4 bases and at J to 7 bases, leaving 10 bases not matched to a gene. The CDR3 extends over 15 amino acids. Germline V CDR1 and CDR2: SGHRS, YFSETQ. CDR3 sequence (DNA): TGCGCCAGCAGCCCGAGCGGGGGACCCTCGAATGAGCAGTTCTTC. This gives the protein CASSPSGGPSNEQFF.

CDR3 sequence (DNA): TGTGCCAGCAATCAACAGGGGGCTTGGGAGACCCAGTACTTC. Protein product: CASNQQGAWETQYF. The V gene is TRBV6-1, the J gene TRBJ2-5; 9 nucleotides align to TRBD1. CDR3 size: 14 residues. Germline V gene data show CDR1 as MNHNS and CDR2 as SASEGT. V lost 7 bases and J lost 5; bases outside the gene matches: 8.

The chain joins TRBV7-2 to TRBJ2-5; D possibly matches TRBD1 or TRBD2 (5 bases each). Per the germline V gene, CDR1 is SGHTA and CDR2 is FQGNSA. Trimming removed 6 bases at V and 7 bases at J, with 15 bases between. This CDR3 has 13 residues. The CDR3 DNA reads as TGTGCCAGCAGATTCGGGACCCCAGGGACCCAGTACTTC. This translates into CASRFGTPGTQYF.

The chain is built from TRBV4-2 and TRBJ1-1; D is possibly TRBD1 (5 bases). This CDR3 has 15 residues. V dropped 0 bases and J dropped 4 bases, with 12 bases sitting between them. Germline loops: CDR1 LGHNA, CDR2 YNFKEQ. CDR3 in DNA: TGTGCCAGCAGCCAAGATCGGACGAGGGGCACTGAAGCTTTCTTT. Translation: CASSQDRTRGTEAFF.

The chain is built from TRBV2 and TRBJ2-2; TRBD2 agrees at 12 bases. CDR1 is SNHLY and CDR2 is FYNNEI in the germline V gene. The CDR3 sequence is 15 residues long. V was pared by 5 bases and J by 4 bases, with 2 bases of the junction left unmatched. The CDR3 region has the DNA TGTGCCAGCAGTCGGACTAGCGGGGCCACCGGGGAGCTGTTTTTT. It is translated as CASSRTSGATGELFF.